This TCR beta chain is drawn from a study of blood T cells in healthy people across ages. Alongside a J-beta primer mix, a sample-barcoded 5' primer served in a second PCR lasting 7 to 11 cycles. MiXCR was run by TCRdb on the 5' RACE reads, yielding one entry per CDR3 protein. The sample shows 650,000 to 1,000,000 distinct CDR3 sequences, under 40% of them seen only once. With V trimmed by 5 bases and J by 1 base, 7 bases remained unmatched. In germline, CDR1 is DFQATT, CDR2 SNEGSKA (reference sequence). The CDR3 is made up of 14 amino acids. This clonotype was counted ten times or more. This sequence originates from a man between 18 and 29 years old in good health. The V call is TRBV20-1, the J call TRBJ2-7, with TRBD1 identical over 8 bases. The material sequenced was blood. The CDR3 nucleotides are TGCAGTGCTCGCACCAGGACAGGGTCCTACGAGCAGTACTTC. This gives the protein CSARTRTGSYEQYF.